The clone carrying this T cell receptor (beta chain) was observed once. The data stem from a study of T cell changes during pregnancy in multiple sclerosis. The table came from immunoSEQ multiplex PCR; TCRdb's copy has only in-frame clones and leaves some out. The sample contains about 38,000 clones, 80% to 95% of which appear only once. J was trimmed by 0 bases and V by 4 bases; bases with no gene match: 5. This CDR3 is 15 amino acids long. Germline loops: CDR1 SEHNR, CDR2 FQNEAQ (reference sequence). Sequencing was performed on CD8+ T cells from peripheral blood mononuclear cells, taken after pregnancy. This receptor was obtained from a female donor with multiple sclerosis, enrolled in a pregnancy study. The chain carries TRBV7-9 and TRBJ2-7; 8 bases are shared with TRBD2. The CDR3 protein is CASSSGTSFSYEQYF. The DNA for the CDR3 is TGTGCCAGCAGCTCCGGGACTAGTTTCTCCTACGAGCAGTACTTC.